What follows are 23 T cell receptor beta chains derived from one specimen sequenced in a study of beta chain features in type 1 diabetes. Points from the study as a whole: Type 1 diabetes patients had moderately but significantly shorter TCRB CDR3s in all four CD4+ subsets.

Since all of the isolated RNA was reverse transcribed, expressed TCRB transcripts were what got sequenced. Using immunoSEQ multiplex PCR, the repertoire was profiled, and TCRdb retains in-frame clones only, with some absent. The table lists about 640,000 clones, about an eighth of them singletons. What these receptors recognize is not known. The sequencing sample was made of naive CD4+ T cells from blood. These receptors were taken from a man aged 25 to 45 with type 1 diabetes.

This clone came up a few times. This rearrangement joins TRBV7-9 to TRBJ2-3; D unresolved. Looked up from germline, CDR1 is SEHNR and CDR2 is FQNEAQ (reference sequence). Trimming shortened V by 4 bases and J by 4 bases, and 15 bases separated the two germline ends. CDR3 length: 15 residues. CDR3 nucleotides: TGTGCCAGCAGCTCCCCGACCCCGGGTTCAGATACGCAGTATTTT. Translating gives CASSSPTPGSDTQYF.

V gene TRBV9 combines with J gene TRBJ2-3; D is perhaps TRBD2 (5 bases). The V gene's germline CDR1 is SGDLS and CDR2 YYNGEE. CDR3 size: 16 residues. V lost 0 bases and J 2 bases, leaving 13 bases between the germline ends. As DNA, the CDR3 is TGTGCCAGCAGCGTAGACGGAGGCCAGTTCACAGATACGCAGTATTTT. Translating gives CASSVDGGQFTDTQYF. Looking up the rest from reference TRBV9 and TRBJ2-3 gives the full variable domain: DSGVTQTPKHLITATGQRVTLRCSPRSGDLSVYWYQQSLDQGLQFLIQYYNGEERAKGNILERFSAQQFPDLHSELNLSSLELGDSALYFCASSVDGGQFTDTQYFGPGTRLTVL.

This clone was seen a handful of times. J is TRBJ1-4 and V is TRBV14; D perhaps matches TRBD1 (5 bases). CDR1 SGHDN and CDR2 FVKESK come from the germline V gene. The ends were cut back, 0 bases at V and 5 bases at J, with 10 bases in the middle. The CDR3 is 15 amino acids. CDR3 loop: CASSQEGTENEKLFF. CDR3 coding DNA: TGTGCCAGCAGCCAAGAAGGGACTGAGAATGAAAAACTGTTTTTT.

This clone was observed a few times. The J gene is TRBJ2-6, the V gene TRBV5-4, with D perhaps matching TRBD2 (5 bases). The CDR3 is 18 amino acids. V lost 4 bases and J lost 0, with 17 bases in between. From germline, CDR1 is SGHNT and CDR2 YYREEE (reference sequence). CDR3 region: CASSRGSGPSSGANVLTF. The DNA of the CDR3 is TGTGCCAGCAGCCGGGGTTCGGGTCCGAGCTCTGGGGCCAACGTCCTGACTTTC.

J is TRBJ2-1 and V is TRBV15; 8 bases are a match to TRBD2. There are 15 residues in the CDR3. Germline V gene lookup returns CDR1 LNHNV and CDR2 YYDKDF (reference sequence). Losses at the gene ends were 0 bases for V and 2 bases for J; bases not matched to a gene: 0. The CDR3 coding sequence is TGTGCCACCAGCAGAGATAGCGGGGCCTACAATGAGCAGTTCTTC. Translation: CATSRDSGAYNEQFF.

This clone appeared a few times. The CDR3 DNA is TGCGCCAGCAGCACTGGTCGCAATGAGCAGTTCTTC. It specifies CASSTGRNEQFF. This chain links TRBV5-1 with TRBJ2-1, with D hard to call. Germline V gene sequence: CDR1 SGHRS, CDR2 YFSETQ. The CDR3 loop spans 12 amino acids. V lost 4 bases and J 6 bases, leaving 8 bases between the germline ends.

The CDR3 reads CASSDRGQGEKLFF. In DNA form, the CDR3 reads TGCGCCAGCAGTGATCGAGGACAGGGAGAAAAACTGTTTTTT. The chain joins TRBV10-2 to TRBJ1-4; TRBD1 agrees at 8 bases. The CDR3 spans 14 residues. Per the germline V gene, CDR1 is WSHSY and CDR2 is SAAADI. J was trimmed by 8 bases and V by 3 bases; bases with no gene match: 5.

The V call is TRBV7-8, the J call TRBJ2-6; D is unclear. The CDR3 length is 18 residues. Trimming shortened V by 5 bases and J by 0 bases, and 17 bases separated the two germline ends. CDR1 is SGHVS, CDR2 FQNEAQ, per germline. The CDR3 coding sequence is TGTGCCAGCAGCGGCCATCAGAGATCTTTCTCTGGGGCCAACGTCCTGACTTTC. It encodes CASSGHQRSFSGANVLTF.

The chain recombines TRBV7-9 with TRBJ1-2; unclear D gene. V lost 0 bases, J lost 8 bases, and 10 bases lay in between. Germline CDR1 SEHNR, CDR2 FQNEAQ (reference sequence). This CDR3 is built from 13 residues. The CDR3 loop is CASSLALAGGYTF. The CDR3 bases are TGTGCCAGCAGCTTAGCGCTCGCGGGGGGCTACACCTTC.

The genes are TRBV7-3 and TRBJ2-3; D call uncertain. Trimming took 8 bases from V and 0 from J, leaving 15 bases between them. Germline V CDR1 and CDR2: SGHTA, FQGTGA. This CDR3 contains 15 residues. CDR3 amino acids: CASGSGPSSTDTQYF. In nucleotides, the CDR3 is TGTGCCAGCGGCTCCGGGCCTTCTAGCACAGATACGCAGTATTTT.

This clone was seen more than once but under ten times. V usage is TRBV2 and J usage is TRBJ1-4; D might be TRBD1 (6 bases). CDR1 SNHLY and CDR2 FYNNEI come from the germline V gene. CDR3 length: 14 residues. V was pared by 7 bases and J by 4 bases, with 13 bases between. The CDR3 loop is CASITGSLNEKLFF. CDR3 nucleotide sequence: TGTGCCAGCATTACAGGGTCACTTAATGAAAAACTGTTTTTT. Supplemented by reference TRBV2 and TRBJ1-4, the full variable domain reads EPEVTQTPSHQVTQMGQEVILRCVPISNHLYFYWYRQILGQKVEFLVSFYNNEISEKSEIFDDQFSVERPDGSNFTLKIRSTKLEDSAMYFCASITGSLNEKLFFGSGTQLSVL.

CDR3 sequence reads: CAISEGQGQDEQFF. In DNA form, the CDR3 reads TGTGCCATCAGTGAGGGACAGGGGCAGGATGAGCAGTTCTTC. The J gene is TRBJ2-1, the V gene TRBV10-3; 9 bases fit TRBD1. Germline CDR1 is ENHRY and CDR2 is SYGVKD. The CDR3 extends over 14 amino acids. V dropped 2 bases and J dropped 8; count of bases not matched to a gene: 4.

The V gene is TRBV4-2, the J gene TRBJ2-7; D might be TRBD2 (5 bases). CDR3 length: 16 residues. Germline assignment: CDR1 LGHNA and CDR2 YNFKEQ. The V gene lost 0 bases and the J gene lost 5 bases, with 17 bases spanning the gap. The CDR3 loop reads CASSQDLTISLDEQYF. The CDR3 DNA reads TGTGCCAGCAGCCAAGATCTGACTATCAGCTTGGACGAGCAGTACTTC.

This clone has a handful of counts. This sequence joins TRBV19 and TRBJ1-1; D unclear. Germline values: CDR1 LNHDA, CDR2 SQIVND (reference sequence). The CDR3 runs to 11 residues. V was clipped by 10 bases and J by 7 bases, with 13 bases between them. CDR3 region: CATSWTIEAFF. CDR3 in DNA: TGTGCCACCTCTTGGACGATTGAAGCTTTCTTT.

The chain carries TRBV5-1 and TRBJ2-3; perhaps TRBD1 as D (5 bases). The V and J ends lost 3 bases and 3 bases respectively, with 11 bases between them. The CDR3 is made up of 14 amino acids. Germline values: CDR1 SGHRS, CDR2 YFSETQ. CDR3 sequence: CASSSGSATDTQYF. DNA of the CDR3: TGCGCCAGCAGCTCAGGGTCAGCGACAGATACGCAGTATTTT.

The rearrangement joins TRBV5-1 to TRBJ2-7, with D possibly TRBD1 on 6 matching bases. The CDR3 extends over 14 amino acids. Trimming stripped 5 bases from V and 3 bases from J, with 15 bases between. The germline V gene has CDR1 SGHRS and CDR2 YFSETQ. The CDR3 protein is CASSLRDTYYEQYF. CDR3 nucleotide sequence: TGCGCCAGCAGTCTCCGGGACACTTACTACGAGCAGTACTTC.

The rearrangement joins TRBV7-9 to TRBJ2-7; TRBD2 aligns across 9 bases. V shed 5 bases and J 2 bases; nucleotides not matched to a gene: 13. The CDR3 runs to 17 residues. CDR1 is SEHNR, CDR2 FQNEAQ, per germline (reference sequence). The CDR3 DNA reads TGTGCCAGCAGCGGACGCGCTAGCGGGGATCTCACCTACGAGCAGTACTTC. This gives the protein CASSGRASGDLTYEQYF.

The chain joins TRBV14 to TRBJ1-1, with no clear D. V was clipped by 2 bases and J by 0 bases, with 4 bases between them. The CDR3 contains 13 residues. Germline CDR1 SGHDN, CDR2 FVKESK. In nucleotides, the CDR3 is TGTGCCAGCAGCCAAATATTGAACACTGAAGCTTTCTTT. Amino acid sequence: CASSQILNTEAFF.

The gene calls are TRBV11-3 and TRBJ1-1; no reliable D call. CDR1 SGHNT and CDR2 YENEEA come from the germline V gene. Trimming removed 1 base from V and 0 bases from J, with 6 bases in between. The CDR3 runs 14 residues. The CDR3 DNA is TGTGCCAGCAGCTTAGCCTTCGTGAACACTGAAGCTTTCTTT. It codes for CASSLAFVNTEAFF.

V usage is TRBV5-6 and J usage is TRBJ2-3; 8 nucleotides agree with TRBD2. The CDR3 consists of 14 residues. J gave up 4 bases and V 4 bases, and 5 bases lay outside the gene matches. Per the germline V gene, CDR1 is SGHDT and CDR2 is YYEEEE. This CDR3 is CASSLRGGADTQYF. The CDR3 DNA reads as TGTGCCAGCAGCCTACGGGGGGGCGCAGATACGCAGTATTTT.

This clone was seen a few times. J is TRBJ2-1 and V is TRBV19; D gene ambiguous. This CDR3 region has 14 residues. Germline assignment: CDR1 LNHDA and CDR2 SQIVND (reference sequence). V was pared by 6 bases and J by 7 bases, with 16 bases between. DNA of the CDR3: TGTGCCAGTAGAGGTTTTCGGACGTCGAATGAGCAGTTCTTC. Its protein is CASRGFRTSNEQFF.

In this sample, this clone turned up a few times. J is TRBJ2-3 and V is TRBV6-6, with D tentatively TRBD1 (5 bases). The CDR3 is 14 amino acids. Trimming pared 3 bases from V and 1 base from J, leaving 8 bases between. Per the germline V gene, CDR1 is MNHNY and CDR2 is SVGAGI (reference sequence). The CDR3 here is CASSYGAGTDTQYF. Here the CDR3 DNA reads TGTGCCAGCAGTTATGGGGCGGGCACAGATACGCAGTATTTT.

The V and J genes are TRBV25-1 and TRBJ2-2; 8 nucleotides align to TRBD1. There are 14 residues in the CDR3. Germline CDR1 reads MGHDK; CDR2 reads SYGVNS. The trim removed 6 bases at V and 7 bases at J, leaving 7 bases unmatched. The CDR3 reads CASRAQGANGELFF. The CDR3 DNA sequence: TGTGCCAGCAGAGCTCAGGGGGCCAACGGGGAGCTGTTTTTT. Together with reference TRBV25-1 and TRBJ2-2, the CDR3 gives the full variable domain: EADIYQTPRYLVIGTGKKITLECSQTMGHDKMYWYQQDPGMELHLIHYSYGVNSTEKGDLSSESTVSRIRTEHFPLTLESARPSHTSQYLCASRAQGANGELFFGEGSRLTVL.